The next 3 T cell receptor beta chains were all read from a single sample in a study of blood T cell repertoires in COVID-19. Method: immunoSEQ multiplex PCR; TCRdb's copy keeps in-frame clones and lacks some. The data contain 120,000 to 150,000 clones, roughly three quarters of them singletons. The sequencing sample was made of peripheral blood. These TCRs come from a man aged 50-60 years with active or convalescent COVID-19.

This chain links TRBV6-2 or TRBV6-3 with TRBJ1-5; 12 bases match TRBD1. The CDR3 totals 18 residues. CDR1 MNHEY and CDR2 SVGEGT come from the germline V gene. J gave up 3 bases and V 4 bases, and 10 bases lay outside the gene matches. The CDR3 DNA is TGTGCCAGCAGTTTCGTCCGGGACAGGGGGCTTATCAATCAGCCCCAGCATTTT. Residues: CASSFVRDRGLINQPQHF.

The V and J genes are TRBV7-9 and TRBJ1-1, with D possibly being TRBD1 (5 bases). The V gene lost 2 bases and the J gene lost 4 bases, with 14 bases spanning the gap. The CDR3 totals 15 residues. Germline V gene data show CDR1 as SEHNR and CDR2 as FQNEAQ (reference sequence). CDR3 in DNA: TGTGCCAGCAGCTTATTTGGAGGGGCGATCACTGAAGCTTTCTTT. Amino acid sequence: CASSLFGGAITEAFF.

J is TRBJ2-3 and V is TRBV10-3, with 10 bases matching TRBD2. Germline-derived CDR1 and CDR2 are ENHRY and SYGVKD. The CDR3 contains 17 residues. With V trimmed by 8 bases and J by 0 bases, 11 bases remained unmatched. DNA for the CDR3: TGTGCCATCCGGAGACAGACTAGCGGGCTGAGCACAGATACGCAGTATTTT. It specifies CAIRRQTSGLSTDTQYF.